Listed below are T cell receptor beta chains from one sample, sequenced in a study of post-analysis software for immune sequencing data. TCRdb re-analysed the PCR reads in MiXCR, keeping a single row per CDR3 protein. Here the sample spans 750,000 to 950,000 distinct CDR3 sequences, about 57% being singletons. The sample was blood. Receptors were obtained from a girl aged 10 to 17 with multiple sclerosis. CDR3s leave out the opening cysteine and the closing phenylalanine or tryptophan.

>TRBJ2-5|TRBV4-1
ASSQDTGSHLYEQY
>TRBJ2-7|TRBV12-5
ASGLVGGAHYEQY
>NA|TRBV5-6
ASSLGAGDTYEQY
>TRBJ2-1|TRBV7-3
ASSLLLAPNYNEQF
>TRBJ1-1|TRBV12-3/TRBV12-4
ASSSQDRAAF
>TRBJ2-1|TRBV4-2
ASSQAQGTRYSEQF
>TRBJ1-5|TRBV6-5
ASMIGQGASQPQH
>TRBJ1-2|TRBV20-1
SALVNYGYT
>TRBJ2-1|TRBV6-1
ASSEAQTEQF
>TRBJ2-5|TRBV4-2
ASSQGGVTSGGETQY
>TRBJ2-7|TRBV29-1
SVRLAGLFEQY
>TRBJ2-1|TRBV9
ASSVGRGGAGRNEQF
>TRBJ2-5|TRBV27
ASSFRGQETQY
>TRBJ2-1|TRBV20-1
SASEGLSYNEQF
>TRBJ2-3|TRBV7-2
ASSPGLVGDTQY
>TRBJ1-1|TRBV7-9
ASSLGTGDGTEAF